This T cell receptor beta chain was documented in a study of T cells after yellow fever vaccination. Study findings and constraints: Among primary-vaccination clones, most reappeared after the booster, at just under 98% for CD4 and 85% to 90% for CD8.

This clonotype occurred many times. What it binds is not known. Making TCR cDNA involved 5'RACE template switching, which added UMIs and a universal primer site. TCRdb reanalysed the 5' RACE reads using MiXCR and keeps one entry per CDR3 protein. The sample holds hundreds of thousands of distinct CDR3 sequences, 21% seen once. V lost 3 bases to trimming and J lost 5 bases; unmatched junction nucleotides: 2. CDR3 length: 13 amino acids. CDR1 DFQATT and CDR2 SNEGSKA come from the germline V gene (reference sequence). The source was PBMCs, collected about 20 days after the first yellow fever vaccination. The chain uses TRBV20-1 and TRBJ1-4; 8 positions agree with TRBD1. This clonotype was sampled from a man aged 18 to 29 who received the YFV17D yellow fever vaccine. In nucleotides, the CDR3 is TGCAGTGCTAGGCGACAGGGGAATGAAAAACTGTTTTTT. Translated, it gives CSARRQGNEKLFF.